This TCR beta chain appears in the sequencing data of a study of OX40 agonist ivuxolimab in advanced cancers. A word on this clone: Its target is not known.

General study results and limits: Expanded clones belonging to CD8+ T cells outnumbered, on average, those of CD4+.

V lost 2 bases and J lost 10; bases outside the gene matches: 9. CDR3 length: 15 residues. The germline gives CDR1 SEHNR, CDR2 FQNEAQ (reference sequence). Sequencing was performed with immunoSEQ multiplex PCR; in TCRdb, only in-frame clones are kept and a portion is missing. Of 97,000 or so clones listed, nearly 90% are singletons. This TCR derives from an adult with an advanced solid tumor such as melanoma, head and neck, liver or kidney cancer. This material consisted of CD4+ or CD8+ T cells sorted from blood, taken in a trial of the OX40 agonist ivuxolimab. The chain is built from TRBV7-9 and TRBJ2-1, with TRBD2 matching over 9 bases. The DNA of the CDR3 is TGTGCCAGCAGCTTATTAGCGGGAGATGGAGGCGAGCAGTTCTTC. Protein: CASSLLAGDGGEQFF.